This note documents a single T cell receptor beta chain sequence. Its antigen is still unknown. The data are from a study of shared clonotypes between healthy human individuals. The study's findings and limits: Sampling was confined to blood; repertoires within tissues likely differ.

This CDR3 is built from 16 residues. Germline V CDR1 and CDR2: SGHAT, FQNNGV. Across several immunoSEQ plates, the genomic DNA of each subset was split evenly. Among the unsorted PBMC samples, replicate PCRs used 300 ng DNA, 25,000 to 35,000 T cell genomes. Data came from immunoSEQ multiplex PCR; TCRdb stores just in-frame clones and leaves some out. This sample carries more than 450,000 clones, 79% of them seen once, and the ten largest clones take roughly 13%. The unsorted samples took 90 million or so PBMCs to get genomic DNA. The chain has TRBV11-2 and TRBJ2-5, with D unresolved. The J call may be incorrect, as the DNA end agrees better with TRBJ2-7. The sequence came from a woman between 40 and 50 years old in good health. Some clones in this sample may be carry-over from other donors' samples. The specimen was PBMCs. CDR3 amino acids: CASSLSLTAPSYEQYF. DNA of the CDR3: TGTGCCAGCAGCTTATCCCTTACGGCGCCAAGCTACGAGCAGTACTTC.